This is a list of T cell receptor beta chains from one sample in a study of blood T cell repertoires in COVID-19. Assay used: immunoSEQ multiplex PCR; TCRdb lists only in-frame clones, some missing. The table has 150,000 to 200,000 clones, 60% to 80% seen once. The sequenced sample was peripheral blood. These receptors all stem from a man between 65 and 85 years old with acute or convalescent COVID-19. The CDR3 runs from the conserved cysteine through the conserved F or W. Each record gives: D gene, J gene, V gene, clone size, CDR3 protein, CDR3 DNA. The D gene is left open where the match is weak. Size values are once, few and many counts, or a class for expanded clones, and some rows have none.

>.|TRBJ1-4|TRBV6-5|.
CASRITGSGEKLFF
TGTGCCAGCAGAATCACAGGGAGCGGCGAAAAACTGTTTTTT
>TRBD1|TRBJ1-4|TRBV28|.
CASSTPTGLINEKLFF
TGTGCCAGCAGTACTCCGACAGGGCTTATTAATGAAAAACTGTTTTTT
>.|TRBJ2-1|TRBV24-1|.
CATSDWDKAYNEQFF
TGTGCCACCAGTGATTGGGACAAGGCCTACAATGAGCAGTTCTTC
>TRBD1|TRBJ2-1|TRBV5-6|.
CASSFRDSNYNEQFF
TGTGCCAGCAGCTTCCGGGACAGTAATTACAATGAGCAGTTCTTC
>.|TRBJ2-7|TRBV10-3|.
CAISPQGGDEQYF
TGTGCCATCAGTCCCCAAGGAGGCGACGAGCAGTACTTC
>TRBD2|TRBJ2-5|TRBV6-2/TRBV6-3|few
CASSYDAGGAETQYF
TGTGCCAGCAGTTACGATGCGGGAGGCGCAGAGACCCAGTACTTC
>TRBD1|TRBJ1-2|TRBV29-1|.
CSVRTGGVSGYTF
TGCAGCGTAAGGACAGGGGGAGTGAGCGGCTACACCTTC
>.|TRBJ1-2|TRBV30|.
CAWTLDRITGGYTF
TGTGCCTGGACGCTAGACAGGATCACGGGAGGCTACACCTTC
>TRBD2|TRBJ2-3|TRBV28|.
CASKESGLAGEMGYTDTQYF
TGTGCCAGCAAGGAATCGGGACTAGCGGGAGAGATGGGCTACACAGATACGCAGTATTTT
>.|TRBJ2-3|TRBV6-6|.
CATRGAGSTDTQYF
TGTGCCACCAGGGGGGCGGGTAGCACAGATACGCAGTATTTT
>.|TRBJ1-5|TRBV28|.
CASSSTGIGAQPQHF
TGTGCCAGCAGTTCAACAGGGATCGGGGCTCAGCCCCAGCATTTT
>TRBD1|TRBJ1-6|TRBV7-3|many
CASSLFSRGQINSPLHF
TGTGCCAGCAGCTTATTTTCCCGGGGACAGATAAATTCACCCCTCCACTTT
>.|TRBJ1-2|TRBV5-1|.
CASSQGTAYGYTF
TGCGCCAGCAGCCAAGGGACTGCTTATGGCTACACCTTC
>TRBD1|TRBJ2-3|TRBV11-2|.
CASSLGGDRGDTQYF
TGTGCCAGCAGCTTAGGAGGGGACAGGGGAGATACGCAGTATTTT
>.|TRBJ1-1|TRBV12-3/TRBV12-4|.
CASSFGGKYEAFF
TGTGCCAGCAGTTTCGGGGGGAAATATGAAGCTTTCTTT
>.|TRBJ1-2|TRBV6-4|.
CASSDGGAPPMFYTF
TGTGCCAGCAGTGACGGTGGGGCGCCGCCCATGTTTTACACCTTC
>.|TRBJ2-5|TRBV6-5|.
CASSYYQTQETQYF
TGTGCCAGCAGTTACTATCAGACACAAGAGACCCAGTACTTC
>TRBD1|TRBJ1-2|TRBV4-1|.
CASSQDPQGGGYTF
TGCGCCAGCAGCCAAGATCCACAGGGGGGTGGCTACACCTTC
>.|TRBJ2-3|TRBV5-6|few
CASSLLDFGTDTQYF
TGTGCCAGCAGCTTGTTAGACTTCGGCACAGATACGCAGTATTTT
>.|TRBJ1-5|TRBV7-2|.
CASSLVVDKGGTNQPQHF
TGTGCCAGCAGCTTAGTCGTGGACAAAGGGGGAACCAATCAGCCCCAGCATTTT
>.|TRBJ1-5|TRBV19|.
CASTVGNSNQPQHF
TGTGCCAGTACCGTCGGGAATAGCAATCAGCCCCAGCATTTT
>TRBD1|TRBJ2-7|TRBV30|once
CAWTALVGTGKQYF
TGTGCCTGGACCGCCCTCGTCGGGACAGGGAAACAGTACTTC
>.|TRBJ1-1|TRBV6-5|few
CASSFRGRGTEAFF
TGTGCCAGCAGTTTTAGGGGGAGGGGGACTGAAGCTTTCTTT
>TRBD1|TRBJ2-1|TRBV30|.
CAWKRDSTSGEQFF
TGTGCCTGGAAAAGGGACAGCACTTCGGGTGAGCAGTTCTTC
>TRBD1|TRBJ2-2|TRBV7-2|.
CASRNQGATGELFF
TGTGCCAGCAGGAATCAGGGGGCGACCGGGGAGCTGTTTTTT
>TRBD1|TRBJ1-5|TRBV6-1|once
CASSDTGGQPQHF
TGTGCCAGCAGTGACACAGGGGGGCAGCCCCAGCATTTT
>.|TRBJ2-5|TRBV28|few
CASHAPGQETQYF
TGTGCCAGCCACGCCCCGGGGCAAGAGACCCAGTACTTC